This T cell receptor beta chain derives from a study of T-cell reconstitution after alpha-beta-depleted transplantation in children. Unique molecular identifiers were incorporated during preparation of the TCRbeta library. TCRdb redid the calling of the PCR reads with MiXCR, one entry per CDR3 protein. The sample lists almost 600,000 distinct CDR3 sequences; over 20% were seen once. Findings and caveats of the study: One year post-transplant, T-cell counts and diversity were largely derived from T cells produced anew. After transplant, at about two months, alpha-beta T cells were reportedly derived from several hundred expanded graft clones. In some patients, recipient T cells and intrathymic progenitors surviving conditioning explained high day-60 diversity.

This clonotype was seen a few times. Its antigen is unknown. This CDR3 spans 14 amino acids. Deletions cut 7 bases from V and 2 bases from J, with 15 bases between. In germline, CDR1 is SGHRS, CDR2 YFSETQ. The chain joins TRBV5-1 to TRBJ2-5; D is unresolved. Here the sequenced sample was PBMCs, taken before TCRalphabeta/CD19-depleted stem cell transplant. The receptor's source is a boy under three years old with Wiskott-Aldrich syndrome, due to receive a stem cell transplant. The CDR3 region is CASSPTRGQETQYF. The CDR3 DNA reads TGCGCCAGCTCGCCGACCCGAGGACAAGAGACCCAGTACTTC.